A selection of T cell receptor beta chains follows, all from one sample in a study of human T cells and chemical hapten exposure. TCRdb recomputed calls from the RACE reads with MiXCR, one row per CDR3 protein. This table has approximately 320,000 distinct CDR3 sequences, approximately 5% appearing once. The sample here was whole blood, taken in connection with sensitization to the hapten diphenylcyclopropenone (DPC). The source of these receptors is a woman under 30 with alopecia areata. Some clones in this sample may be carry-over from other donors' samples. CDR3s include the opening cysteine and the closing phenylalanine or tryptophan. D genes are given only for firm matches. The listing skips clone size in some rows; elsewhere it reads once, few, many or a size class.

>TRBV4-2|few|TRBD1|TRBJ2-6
TGTGCCAGCAGCCGAATAGGGACAGGGGGTATTGGGGCCAACGTCCTGACTTTC
CASSRIGTGGIGANVLTF
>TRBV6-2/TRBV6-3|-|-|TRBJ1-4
TGTGCCAGCAGTAGACTTTCAACTAATGAAAAACTGTTTTTT
CASSRLSTNEKLFF
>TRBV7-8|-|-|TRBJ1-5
TGTGCCAGCAGCCCCGGACCATTGAATAGCAATCAGCCCCAGCATTTT
CASSPGPLNSNQPQHF
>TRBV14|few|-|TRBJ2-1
TGTGCCAGCAGCCGCCTTCTCCTGGGGGCTTACAATGAGCAGTTCTTC
CASSRLLLGAYNEQFF
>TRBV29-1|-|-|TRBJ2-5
TGCAGCGTTGATAGGCCTAGCGAGCAAGAGACCCAGTACTTC
CSVDRPSEQETQYF
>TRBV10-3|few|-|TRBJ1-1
TGTGCCATCAGAAAGGCTACCTCGAACACTGAAGCTTTCTTT
CAIRKATSNTEAFF
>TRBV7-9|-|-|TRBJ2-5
TGTGCCAGCAGCTACGATCGGAGTCAGATGCAAGAGACCCAGTACTTC
CASSYDRSQMQETQYF
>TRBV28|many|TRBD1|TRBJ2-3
TGTGCCAGCAGTTTTGTTTTCGAGACCATAAGACAGGGCGGCACAGATACGCAGTATTTT
CASSFVFETIRQGGTDTQYF
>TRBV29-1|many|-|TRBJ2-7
TGCAGCGTTGTAGGAGGGAGCTCCTACGAGCAGTACTTC
CSVVGGSSYEQYF
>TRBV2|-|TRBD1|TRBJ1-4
TGTGCCAGCCGAGGGACAGGGGGATCTGAAAAACTGTTTTTT
CASRGTGGSEKLFF
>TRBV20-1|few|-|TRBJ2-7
TGCAGTGCTGGATTACTAGAGAACTACGAGCAGTACTTC
CSAGLLENYEQYF
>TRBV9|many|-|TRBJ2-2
TGTGCCAGCAGCGTAAGGGGCGACGGGGAGCTGTTTTTT
CASSVRGDGELFF
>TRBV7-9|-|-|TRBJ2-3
TGTGCCAGCAGCCAAGGTCAGACCAGCACAGATACGCAGTATTTT
CASSQGQTSTDTQYF
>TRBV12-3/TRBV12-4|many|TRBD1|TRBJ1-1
TGTGCCAGCAGCGGAGGCCGACAGGGAAACACTGAAGCTTTCTTT
CASSGGRQGNTEAFF
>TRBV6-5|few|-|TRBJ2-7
TGTGCCAGCAATAGAGACGGGACGGAGCAGTACTTC
CASNRDGTEQYF
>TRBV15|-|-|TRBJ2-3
TGTGCCACCAGCACCCGGAGGGGAACAGATACGCAGTATTTT
CATSTRRGTDTQYF
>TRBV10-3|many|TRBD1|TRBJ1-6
TGTGCCATCAAGGAGGACAGGAGCTCCTATAATTCACCCCTCCACTTT
CAIKEDRSSYNSPLHF
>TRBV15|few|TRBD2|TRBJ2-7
TGTGCCACCAGCAGAGACAGCGGGGGGCCCTCCTACGAGCAGTACTTC
CATSRDSGGPSYEQYF
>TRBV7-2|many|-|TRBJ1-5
TGTGCCAGCAGCTTAGGGCCCTCGGGGACGAGCAATCAGCCCCAGCATTTT
CASSLGPSGTSNQPQHF
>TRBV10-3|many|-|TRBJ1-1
TGTGCCACCCTGAAAGGACAGAACACTGAAGCTTTCTTT
CATLKGQNTEAFF
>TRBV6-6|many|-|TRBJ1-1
TGTGCCAGCAGTGATAGGGGACGGCAAGCTATGAACACTGAAGCTTTCTTT
CASSDRGRQAMNTEAFF
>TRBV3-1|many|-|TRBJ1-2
TGTGCCAGCAGCAGGGCCAACTATGGCTACACCTTC
CASSRANYGYTF
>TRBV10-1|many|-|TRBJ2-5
TGCGCCAGCAACCTACTTGGGGCCTCCCGCCAAGAGACCCAGTACTTC
CASNLLGASRQETQYF